This T cell receptor (beta chain) was sequenced in a study of human T cells and chemical hapten exposure. Study overall: Small differences in pooled library volume mainly drove the variation in TCR yields per sample.

Germline V gene lookup returns CDR1 SEHNR and CDR2 FQNEAQ (reference sequence). This CDR3 contains 15 residues. Trimming shortened V by 0 bases and J by 8 bases, and 14 bases separated the two germline ends. Study findings and constraints: Expanded TCRs were compared with controls, and the expanded TCRs formed significantly more large CDR3 similarity clusters. Positive correlation was observed between PT1 expanded TCR counts and patch test score.

About this clonotype itself: Its specificity is unknown.

As to time point: pre-sensitization, week 0. Indicated treatment: therapeutic diphenylcyclopropenone sensitization with weekly scalp DPC. For the library, individual cDNA molecules each received unique molecular identifiers. TCRdb fed the RACE reads into MiXCR, producing one record per CDR3 protein. There are more than 300,000 distinct CDR3 sequences in the sample; around 5% occur only once, and around 8% lies in the top ten. This TCR was recovered from a woman under 30 with alopecia areata. Some clones in this sample may be carry-over from other donors' samples. Sequencing used whole blood, obtained in connection with sensitization to the hapten diphenylcyclopropenone (DPC). The chain combines TRBV7-9 with TRBJ2-1, with D uncertain. CDR3 protein: CASSLARSDLDEQFF. CDR3 bases: TGTGCCAGCAGCTTAGCCAGATCAGATCTTGATGAGCAGTTCTTC.